The clone carrying this T cell receptor (beta chain) was detected ten times or more. What it binds is not known. The sample belongs to a study of T-cell reconstitution after alpha-beta-depleted transplantation in children. Study-level points and caveats: Two months or so post-transplant, alpha-beta T cells reportedly derived from several hundred expanded graft clones. TCRbeta diversity was high at day 60 in some patients (a result of surviving recipient T cells and thymic progenitors).

For TCRbeta, the library was prepared with unique molecular identifiers. Via MiXCR, TCRdb re-called the PCR reads, giving one row per CDR3 protein. The profile covers around 270,000 distinct CDR3 sequences, with around 10% appearing a single time and over 6% taken by the ten largest. The input for sequencing was PBMCs, taken before TCRalphabeta/CD19-depleted stem cell transplant. The sequence was collected from a boy in the first two years of life with acute myeloid leukemia, due to receive a stem cell transplant.

CDR3 loop: CSAPPGLPRNEQFF. The CDR3 DNA reads TGCAGTGCGCCGCCGGGACTACCTAGGAATGAGCAGTTCTTC. The chain carries TRBV20-1 and TRBJ2-1, with 7 bases fitting TRBD2. Germline CDR1 DFQATT, CDR2 SNEGSKA (reference sequence). Losses at the gene ends were 6 bases for V and 7 bases for J; bases not matched to a gene: 12. CDR3 length equals 14 residues.